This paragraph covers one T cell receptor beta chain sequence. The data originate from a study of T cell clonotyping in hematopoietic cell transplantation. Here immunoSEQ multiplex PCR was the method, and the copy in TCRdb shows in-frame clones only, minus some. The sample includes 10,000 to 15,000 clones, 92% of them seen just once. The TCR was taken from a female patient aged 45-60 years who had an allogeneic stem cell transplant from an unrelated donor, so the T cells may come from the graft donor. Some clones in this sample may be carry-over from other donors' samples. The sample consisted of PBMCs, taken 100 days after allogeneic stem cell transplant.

CDR3 residues: CASSPAVAKNIQYF. The CDR3 nucleotides are TGTGCCAGTAGTCCCGCGGTAGCCAAAAACATTCAGTACTTC. The chain joins TRBV19 to TRBJ2-4, with D unresolved. The CDR3 loop spans 14 amino acids. The ends were cut back, 5 bases at V and 0 bases at J, with 8 bases in the middle. Germline V CDR1 and CDR2: LNHDA, SQIVND (reference sequence).